These 17 T cell receptor beta chains came from one sample sequenced in a study of T cells after yellow fever vaccination. Via MiXCR, TCRdb re-called the 5' RACE reads, giving one row per CDR3 protein. The sample contains about 320,000 distinct CDR3 sequences, about 4.5% of which appear only once. This sample comprised PBMCs, obtained 15 days after the yellow fever booster vaccination. Receptors were obtained from a man aged 18 to 29 who received the YFV17D yellow fever vaccine.

The chain combines TRBV28 with TRBJ2-1, with 16 bases matching TRBD2. Trimming cost V 5 bases and J 6 bases; bases outside gene matches: 4. This CDR3 has 16 amino acids. CDR1 MDHEN and CDR2 SYDVKM come from the germline V gene. CDR3 residues: CASSPGLAGGVNEQFF. The CDR3 DNA sequence: TGTGCCAGCAGTCCGGGACTAGCGGGGGGGGTCAATGAGCAGTTCTTC.

This clonotype was counted ten times or more. This rearrangement joins TRBV7-2 to TRBJ2-7; D tentatively fits TRBD1 or TRBD2 (5 bases each). This CDR3 is 13 amino acids long. Trimming took 3 bases from V and 7 from J, leaving 13 bases between them. Germline V gives CDR1 SGHTA, CDR2 FQGNSA. Written as DNA, the CDR3 is TGTGCCAGCAGCTTGTCCGGGACGCAGGAGCAGTACGTC. Encoded protein: CASSLSGTQEQYV.

At least ten counts were recorded for this clonotype. J is TRBJ1-1 and V is TRBV7-2, with 8 bases matching TRBD1. Germline V gene data show CDR1 as SGHTA and CDR2 as FQGNSA. V shed 8 bases and J 11 bases; nucleotides not matched to a gene: 13. The CDR3 length is 13 residues. This chain's CDR3 is CASEQGGNPVAFF. DNA for the CDR3: TGTGCCAGCGAACAGGGGGGAAATCCGGTCGCTTTCTTT.

This clonotype has at least ten counts. The chain has TRBV11-1 and TRBJ2-1; D is uncertain. Trimming removed 5 bases from V and 11 bases from J, with 10 bases in between. CDR3 size: 11 residues. Germline CDR1 reads SGHAT; CDR2 reads FQDESV (reference sequence). CDR3 bases: TGTGCCAGCAGCGCCACTCGGAAGCAGTTCTTC. Amino acids: CASSATRKQFF.

This clonotype was seen many times. The V call is TRBV7-9, the J call TRBJ2-7; 12 positions agree with TRBD2. This CDR3 region has 13 residues. V lost 8 bases, J lost 7 bases, and 6 bases stayed unmatched. Germline V gene sequence: CDR1 SEHNR, CDR2 FQNEAQ (reference sequence). CDR3 sequence reads: CASGLAGGEEQYV. The CDR3 nucleotides are TGTGCCAGCGGCCTAGCGGGGGGGGAAGAGCAGTACGTC.

Ten or more counts support this clonotype. The chain has TRBV5-1 and TRBJ2-7; D gene uncertain. Trimming pared 0 bases from V and 6 bases from J, leaving 13 bases between. CDR1 is SGHRS, CDR2 YFSETQ, per germline. This CDR3 region has 14 residues. CDR3 region: CASSLGDDMSEQYV. As DNA, the CDR3 is TGCGCCAGCAGCTTGGGAGACGATATGAGCGAGCAGTACGTC.

This clonotype has just a few counts. This chain joins TRBV29-1 and TRBJ2-5; D is unclear. The germline gives CDR1 SQVTM, CDR2 ANQGSEA. The CDR3 runs to 13 residues. Trimming took off 3 bases at V and 5 bases at J, with 13 bases between the two ends. The CDR3 coding sequence is TGCAGCGTTGACGAAGCAAGTGGGGAGACCCAGTACTTC. Its translation is CSVDEASGETQYF.

This clonotype has only a few counts. This chain connects TRBV5-1 to TRBJ2-1; unclear D gene. Germline CDR1 and CDR2: SGHRS and YFSETQ. Trimming took 4 bases from V and 2 from J, leaving 13 bases between them. The CDR3 has 15 amino acids. The CDR3 region is CASSPAPRTYNEQFF. The CDR3 region has the DNA TGCGCCAGCAGCCCCGCTCCCCGGACCTACAATGAGCAGTTCTTC.

The CDR3 sequence is CASSVEGAEGYTF. CDR3 DNA sequence: TGCGCCAGCAGCGTCGAGGGTGCGGAAGGCTACACCTTC. The chain couples TRBV5-1 to TRBJ1-2, with D hard to call. The CDR3 totals 13 residues. Germline assignment: CDR1 SGHRS and CDR2 YFSETQ. Trimming left V 4 bases short and J 8 bases short, with 15 bases between.

This clonotype was seen more than once but under ten times. The CDR3 nucleotides are TGTGCCAGCAGTGTAAGAGGGACAGTTGGGGACTCACCCCTCCACTTT. As protein: CASSVRGTVGDSPLHF. The genes are TRBV25-1 and TRBJ1-6, with 7 bases lining up with TRBD1. Germline assignment: CDR1 MGHDK and CDR2 SYGVNS. The CDR3 is 16 residues long. J gave up 10 bases and V 4 bases, and 13 bases lay outside the gene matches.

This clonotype appeared many times. The chain recombines TRBV5-4 with TRBJ2-5; 9 bases fit TRBD1. J was trimmed by 2 bases and V by 3 bases; bases with no gene match: 5. CDR1 is SGHNT, CDR2 YYREEE, per germline (reference sequence). CDR3 size: 15 residues. Written as DNA, the CDR3 is TGTGCCAGCAGCTCCGGACAGGGGCCGCAAGAGACCCAGTACTTC. Protein product: CASSSGQGPQETQYF.

Only a few counts were recorded for this clonotype. This chain joins TRBV7-2 and TRBJ1-1; TRBD1 is a possible D gene (6 bases). Germline V gives CDR1 SGHTA, CDR2 FQGNSA. The CDR3 has 15 residues. Trimming took off 5 bases at V and 2 bases at J, with 15 bases between the two ends. The CDR3 protein is CASSHIGTKNTEAFF. The CDR3 DNA follows: TGTGCCAGCAGCCATATTGGGACAAAAAACACTGAAGCTTTCTTT.

V is TRBV24-1 and J is TRBJ2-3; TRBD1 matches 7 bases. CDR3 length: 15 residues. Per the germline V gene, CDR1 is KGHDR and CDR2 is SFDVKD. Trimming at V came to 6 bases and at J to 9 bases, leaving 14 bases not matched to a gene. The CDR3 DNA reads TGTGCCACCAGTCCCACGGGGACAGATACCCTAACGCAGTATTTT. Amino acid sequence: CATSPTGTDTLTQYF.

This clonotype was counted a few times. The chain carries TRBV9 and TRBJ2-3, with 11 positions matching TRBD2. The V segment lost 0 bases and the J segment 2 bases; nucleotides outside the gene matches: 8. The CDR3 length is 18 residues. Germline V gene sequence: CDR1 SGDLS, CDR2 YYNGEE. The CDR3 DNA reads as TGTGCCAGCAGCGTAGCCCCTCTAGCGGGGGGCATCACAGATACGCAGTATTTT. Its protein product is CASSVAPLAGGITDTQYF. Combining the CDR3 with reference TRBV9 and TRBJ2-3 gives the whole variable domain DSGVTQTPKHLITATGQRVTLRCSPRSGDLSVYWYQQSLDQGLQFLIQYYNGEERAKGNILERFSAQQFPDLHSELNLSSLELGDSALYFCASSVAPLAGGITDTQYFGPGTRLTVL.

This clonotype was detected many times. The rearrangement joins TRBV7-8 to TRBJ2-5, with D perhaps matching TRBD2 (5 bases). Germline V CDR1 and CDR2: SGHVS, FQNEAQ. The V end lost 6 bases, the J end lost 0 bases, and 11 bases lay between the germline ends. CDR3 length: 14 residues. The chain's CDR3 is CASRKRTYQETQYF. CDR3 DNA: TGTGCCAGCAGAAAGCGGACGTACCAAGAGACCCAGTACTTC.

This clonotype was picked up many times. The rearrangement links TRBV12-3 or TRBV12-4 to TRBJ2-5; D is undetermined. With 2 bases removed from V and 2 bases from J, the gap between germline ends came to 9 bases. The CDR3 is 14 amino acids. The CDR3 protein is CASSLSEAQETQYF. The CDR3 coding sequence is TGTGCCAGCAGTTTATCCGAGGCTCAAGAGACCCAGTACTTC.

This chain uses TRBV4-1 with TRBJ2-2, with D perhaps TRBD2 (6 bases). Germline CDR1 is MGHRA and CDR2 is YSYEKL. The CDR3 spans 17 residues. V was cut by 4 bases and J by 0 bases, with 15 bases left in between. CDR3 in amino acids: CASSLAAGHPNTGELFF. The CDR3, as DNA: TGCGCCAGCAGCCTAGCGGCTGGCCACCCGAACACCGGGGAGCTGTTTTTT.